The rows below give T cell receptor beta chains drawn from one sample of a study of shared clonotypes between healthy human individuals. TCRdb's copy holds only in-frame clones and misses some; the assay was immunoSEQ multiplex PCR. Among roughly 2.5 million clones listed, approximately 94% were seen once. Sequencing was performed on naive CD4+ T cells sorted from blood. All receptors derive from a man between 18 and 29 years old in good health. Each CDR3 is given with its conserved first and last residue. D genes are given only for firm matches. Some rows mark clone size as missing; the rest say once, few, many or name a class of expanded clone.

cdr3_nt: TGTGCCAGCAGTCCCCTAGCGGGGCTCACAGATACGCAGTATTTT
cdr3_aa: CASSPLAGLTDTQYF
v_call: TRBV6-6
d_call: TRBD2
cdr3_length: 15
clone_size: -
j_call: TRBJ2-3

cdr3_nt: TGCGCCAGCAGTGAGAGGAGGGGGGGGACAGATACGCAGTATTTT
cdr3_aa: CASSERRGGTDTQYF
v_call: TRBV10-1
d_call: -
cdr3_length: 15
clone_size: -
j_call: TRBJ2-3

cdr3_nt: TGTGCCTCTGGCTACAATGAGCAGTTCTTC
cdr3_aa: CASGYNEQFF
v_call: TRBV19
d_call: -
cdr3_length: 10
clone_size: -
j_call: TRBJ2-1

cdr3_nt: TGTGCCATCAGTGGATCCGGGACTAGCAATGAGCAGTTCTTC
cdr3_aa: CAISGSGTSNEQFF
v_call: TRBV10-3
d_call: TRBD2
cdr3_length: 14
clone_size: -
j_call: TRBJ2-1

cdr3_nt: TGTGCCAGCTCACCACCGACGGGGGTTGGTACGACCGGGGAGCTGTTTTTT
cdr3_aa: CASSPPTGVGTTGELFF
v_call: TRBV18
d_call: -
cdr3_length: 17
clone_size: once
j_call: TRBJ2-2

cdr3_nt: TGTGCCAGCAGCGTAGTTGGGGGCGCGAACACCGGGGAGCTGTTTTTT
cdr3_aa: CASSVVGGANTGELFF
v_call: TRBV9
d_call: -
cdr3_length: 16
clone_size: -
j_call: TRBJ2-2

cdr3_nt: TGTGCCAGCAGCGGCGGGACTAGCAAAGATGAGCAGTTCTTC
cdr3_aa: CASSGGTSKDEQFF
v_call: TRBV5-4
d_call: TRBD2
cdr3_length: 14
clone_size: -
j_call: TRBJ2-1

cdr3_nt: TGTGCCAGCAGCTTAGATCAGTATCCTATGTGGGACAGAGGCACAGATACGCAGTATTTT
cdr3_aa: CASSLDQYPMWDRGTDTQYF
v_call: TRBV11-2
d_call: TRBD1
cdr3_length: 20
clone_size: -
j_call: TRBJ2-3

cdr3_nt: TGTGCCAGCAGCTTAGCTGTTCTAGCGGGACCCCAAGAGACCCAGTACTTC
cdr3_aa: CASSLAVLAGPQETQYF
v_call: TRBV7-9
d_call: TRBD2
cdr3_length: 17
clone_size: -
j_call: TRBJ2-5

cdr3_nt: TGTGCCAGCAGCCAAGGGCCCTTGGGGGGGAAGACCCAGTACTTC
cdr3_aa: CASSQGPLGGKTQYF
v_call: TRBV7-9
d_call: TRBD2
cdr3_length: 15
clone_size: -
j_call: TRBJ2-5

cdr3_nt: TGTGCCAGCAGCGTACAGAATTCACCCCTCCACTTT
cdr3_aa: CASSVQNSPLHF
v_call: TRBV9
d_call: -
cdr3_length: 12
clone_size: -
j_call: TRBJ1-6

cdr3_nt: TGTGCCAGCAGCTTGACTGATAATTCACCCCTCCACTTT
cdr3_aa: CASSLTDNSPLHF
v_call: TRBV7-8
d_call: -
cdr3_length: 13
clone_size: -
j_call: TRBJ1-6

cdr3_nt: TGCGCCAGCAGCCAACAGTTCTCGACCTACGAGCAGTACTTC
cdr3_aa: CASSQQFSTYEQYF
v_call: TRBV4-3
d_call: -
cdr3_length: 14
clone_size: -
j_call: TRBJ2-7

cdr3_nt: TGTGCCAGCAGCGCCGGACGGGGCGTTGAAAAACTGTTTTTT
cdr3_aa: CASSAGRGVEKLFF
v_call: TRBV5-8
d_call: -
cdr3_length: 14
clone_size: -
j_call: TRBJ1-4

cdr3_nt: TGTGCCAGCAGTTTACGCGGAGCTAGCACAGATACGCAGTATTTT
cdr3_aa: CASSLRGASTDTQYF
v_call: TRBV27
d_call: -
cdr3_length: 15
clone_size: -
j_call: TRBJ2-3

cdr3_nt: TGTGCCAGAAGCTTGAGGTGGGACAGGGCTCCCGAGGGCAATCAGCCCCAGCATTTT
cdr3_aa: CARSLRWDRAPEGNQPQHF
v_call: TRBV5-3
d_call: TRBD1
cdr3_length: 19
clone_size: -
j_call: TRBJ1-5

cdr3_nt: TGTGCCTGGAGTGATTTGAGGGACAGTGAAGCTTTCTTT
cdr3_aa: CAWSDLRDSEAFF
v_call: TRBV30
d_call: TRBD1
cdr3_length: 13
clone_size: few
j_call: TRBJ1-1

cdr3_nt: TGTGCCAGCAGAATGGACAGGGCCTCTAATGAAAAACTGTTTTTT
cdr3_aa: CASRMDRASNEKLFF
v_call: TRBV2
d_call: TRBD1
cdr3_length: 15
clone_size: -
j_call: TRBJ1-4

cdr3_nt: TGTGCCAGCAGCTGGTGGACTAGCGGGACCGGGGAGCTGTTTTTT
cdr3_aa: CASSWWTSGTGELFF
v_call: TRBV7-2
d_call: TRBD2
cdr3_length: 15
clone_size: -
j_call: TRBJ2-2

cdr3_nt: TGTGCCAGTAGTATAGGGCAGGGCAGGAACATTCAGTACTTC
cdr3_aa: CASSIGQGRNIQYF
v_call: TRBV19
d_call: -
cdr3_length: 14
clone_size: -
j_call: TRBJ2-4

cdr3_nt: TGTGCCATCAGTGAGCCCGGCAATGAGCAGTTCTTC
cdr3_aa: CAISEPGNEQFF
v_call: TRBV10-3
d_call: -
cdr3_length: 12
clone_size: -
j_call: TRBJ2-1

cdr3_nt: TGTGCCAGCAGCCAAGATCTAGTAGGACTCTCGTACAATGAGCAGTTCTTC
cdr3_aa: CASSQDLVGLSYNEQFF
v_call: TRBV14
d_call: -
cdr3_length: 17
clone_size: -
j_call: TRBJ2-1